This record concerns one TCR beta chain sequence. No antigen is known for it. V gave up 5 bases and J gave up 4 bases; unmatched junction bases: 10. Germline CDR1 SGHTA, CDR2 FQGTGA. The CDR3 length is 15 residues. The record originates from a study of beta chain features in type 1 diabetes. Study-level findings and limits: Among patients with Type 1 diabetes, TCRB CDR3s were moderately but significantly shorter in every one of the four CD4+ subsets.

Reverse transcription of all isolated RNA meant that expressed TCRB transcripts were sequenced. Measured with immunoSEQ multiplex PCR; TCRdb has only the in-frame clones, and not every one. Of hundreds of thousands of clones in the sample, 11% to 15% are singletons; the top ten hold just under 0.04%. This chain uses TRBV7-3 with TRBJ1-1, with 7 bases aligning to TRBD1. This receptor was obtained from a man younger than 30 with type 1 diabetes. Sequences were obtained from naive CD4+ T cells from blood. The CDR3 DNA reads TGTGCCAGCAGCCCCGGGACAGCCTCAGGCACTGAAGCTTTCTTT. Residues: CASSPGTASGTEAFF.